This T cell receptor (beta chain) was recorded in a study of graft-versus-host responses after intestinal transplantation. Only in-frame clones appear in the TCRdb table, and some are missing; sequencing was by immunoSEQ multiplex PCR. The data hold over 85,000 clones, with around 92% observed a single time. Trimming shortened V by 6 bases and J by 1 base, and 19 bases separated the two germline ends. CDR3 length equals 17 residues. As for this clone: The target antigen is unknown.

V gene TRBV6-7 combines with J gene TRBJ1-5; a weak D match, TRBD1 (6 bases). TRBV6-7 is known as an ORF, though its function is uncertain. The sequenced sample was unstimulated CD4+ T cells sorted from spleen or lymph node cells, obtained before transplant. The clonotype comes from a human donor who was the organ donor for an intestinal transplant. In DNA, the CDR3 is TGTGCCAGCAGAGAACAGGGCAACCAGCACAGCAATCAGCCCCAGCATTTT. It is translated as CASREQGNQHSNQPQHF.